These T cell receptor beta chains were read from a single sample in a study of cytomegalovirus exposure and HLA in healthy donors. The repertoire was sequenced with immunoSEQ multiplex PCR; TCRdb's copy has only in-frame clones and lacks some. The sample consists of roughly 56,000 clones, 90% to 95% of them appearing once. The sample was PBMCs. The receptors shown here come from a woman aged 25 to 39 in good health and CMV-seronegative. Each CDR3 is given with its conserved first and last residue. D genes are given only for firm matches. A row's size may be missing; if present it is once, few, many or a size class.

NA,NA,TRBV7-9,TRBJ1-1,CASSPSWNTEAFF,TGTGCCAGCAGCCCGTCTTGGAACACTGAAGCTTTCTTT
NA,NA,TRBV7-2,TRBJ2-1,CASSPSPGSNEQFF,TGTGCCAGCAGCCCTAGTCCGGGAAGCAATGAGCAGTTCTTC
NA,NA,TRBV21-1,TRBJ2-5,CASSNPWGYSKETQYF,TGTGCCAGCAGCAATCCGTGGGGCTACTCTAAAGAGACCCAGTACTTC
NA,NA,TRBV27,TRBJ2-7,CASSLVPSEGYEQYF,TGTGCCAGCAGTTTAGTCCCTAGCGAGGGCTACGAGCAGTACTTC
few,NA,TRBV19,TRBJ1-1,CASAATGANTEAFF,TGTGCCAGTGCGGCAACAGGAGCAAACACTGAAGCTTTCTTT
NA,TRBD2,TRBV27,TRBJ2-7,CASSLSGGGNYEQYF,TGTGCCAGCAGTTTATCGGGGGGAGGGAACTACGAGCAGTACTTC
NA,NA,TRBV5-4,TRBJ1-2,CASSLGREAGYTF,TGTGCCAGCAGCTTAGGCAGGGAAGCGGGCTACACCTTC
NA,NA,TRBV2,TRBJ2-3,CASCISYTDTQYF,TGTGCCAGCTGTATATCTTACACAGATACGCAGTATTTT
few,TRBD1,TRBV25-1,TRBJ1-2,CASSEQGDGYTF,TGTGCCAGCAGTGAACAGGGGGATGGCTACACCTTC
once,NA,TRBV11-2,TRBJ2-3,CASTPSTDTQYF,TGTGCCAGCACCCCTAGCACAGATACGCAGTATTTT
NA,TRBD1,TRBV6-4,TRBJ2-7,CATEYPGQRDEQYF,TGTGCCACCGAATATCCGGGACAGAGGGACGAGCAGTACTTC
NA,TRBD2,TRBV7-8,TRBJ2-6,CASSPSRGGRRSGANVLTF,TGTGCCAGCAGCCCCTCTAGAGGCGGGAGAAGGTCTGGGGCCAACGTCCTGACTTTC
NA,NA,TRBV5-1,TRBJ2-3,CASSATGFGGDTQYF,TGCGCCAGCAGCGCGACAGGGTTTGGAGGGGATACGCAGTATTTT
NA,TRBD2,TRBV11-3,TRBJ2-2,CASSYVAGGELFF,TGTGCCAGCAGCTATGTAGCGGGCGGGGAGCTGTTTTTT
once,NA,TRBV30,TRBJ1-4,CAWTWTTGGEKLFF,TGTGCCTGGACTTGGACCACGGGGGGTGAAAAACTGTTTTTT
NA,NA,TRBV5-6,TRBJ1-1,CASSLRVIMNTEAFF,TGTGCCAGCAGCTTGCGGGTAATTATGAACACTGAAGCTTTCTTT
NA,NA,TRBV28,TRBJ1-5,CASTQTGLNLDQPQHF,TGTGCCAGCACCCAAACAGGTCTTAACCTCGATCAGCCCCAGCATTTT
NA,NA,TRBV5-5,TRBJ1-2,CASSPAITVYGYTF,TGTGCCAGCAGCCCGGCTATTACAGTCTATGGCTACACCTTC
NA,NA,TRBV18,TRBJ1-1,CASSPPGTPGMRTEAFF,TGTGCCAGCTCACCACCGGGTACTCCAGGGATGAGGACTGAAGCTTTCTTT
once,NA,TRBV28,TRBJ2-7,CASSSLGWSTYEQYF,TGTGCCAGCAGTTCGTTGGGTTGGAGCACCTACGAGCAGTACTTC